This is a list of T cell receptor beta chains from one sample in a study of patients and donors after allogeneic stem cell transplantation. TCRdb re-derived calls from the RT-PCR reads in MiXCR, one entry per CDR3 protein. The sample records 70,000 to 95,000 distinct CDR3 sequences, approximately 5.2% being singletons. Source material: blood, either unsorted or a sorted T cell fraction (not recorded which). Receptors were obtained from a human donor who was either an allogeneic HSCT recipient or a stem cell or donor lymphocyte infusion donor (not recorded which). It is not recorded whose cells these are; they may come from a transplant donor. Both conserved end residues are part of each CDR3. D genes are given only for firm matches. The listing skips clone size in some rows; elsewhere it reads once, few, many or a size class.

clone_size: many; d_call: TRBD1; j_call: TRBJ2-7; v_call: TRBV11-1; cdr3_nt: TGTGCCAGCAGCCGGGACAGGGGGTACGAGCAGTACTTC; cdr3_aa: CASSRDRGYEQYF
clone_size: many; d_call: -; j_call: TRBJ2-5; v_call: TRBV7-9; cdr3_nt: TGTGCCAGCACCTCCGGGAAGACCCAGTACTTC; cdr3_aa: CASTSGKTQYF
clone_size: many; d_call: TRBD1; j_call: TRBJ2-5; v_call: TRBV5-1; cdr3_nt: TGCGCCAGCAGCCCGGACAGGGGTACGGAGACCCAGTACTTC; cdr3_aa: CASSPDRGTETQYF
clone_size: few; d_call: TRBD1; j_call: TRBJ1-2; v_call: TRBV11-3; cdr3_nt: TGTGCCAGCAGCCGACAGGGGGAATACGATGGCTACACCTTC; cdr3_aa: CASSRQGEYDGYTF
clone_size: few; d_call: -; j_call: TRBJ2-3; v_call: TRBV5-1; cdr3_nt: TGCGCCAGCAGCTCCATTGGGGGCACAGATACGCAGTATTTT; cdr3_aa: CASSSIGGTDTQYF
clone_size: few; d_call: -; j_call: TRBJ2-3; v_call: TRBV18; cdr3_nt: TGTGCCAGCTCACCGGGGGCCCGTTGGCTTACGCAGTATTTT; cdr3_aa: CASSPGARWLTQYF
clone_size: few; d_call: -; j_call: TRBJ2-1; v_call: TRBV7-8; cdr3_nt: TGTGCCAGCAGCTTAGAGGCGGGATGGGGCCTCGATGAGCAGTTCTTC; cdr3_aa: CASSLEAGWGLDEQFF
clone_size: -; d_call: TRBD2; j_call: TRBJ2-5; v_call: TRBV2; cdr3_nt: TGTGCCAGCAGGACGGGACTAGCAGAGACCCAGTACTTC; cdr3_aa: CASRTGLAETQYF
clone_size: -; d_call: -; j_call: TRBJ2-2; v_call: TRBV6-2/TRBV6-3; cdr3_nt: TGTGCCAGCAGTCCAGGGTACCCCGGGGAGCTGTTTTTT; cdr3_aa: CASSPGYPGELFF
clone_size: many; d_call: -; j_call: TRBJ2-7; v_call: TRBV20-1; cdr3_nt: TGCAGTGCTAGTCGGGCAAGCTCCTACGAGCAGTACTTC; cdr3_aa: CSASRASSYEQYF
clone_size: many; d_call: -; j_call: TRBJ2-7; v_call: TRBV7-8; cdr3_nt: TGTGCCAGCAGCCTTGGCCAGGGGGGATCGAAGCAGTACTTC; cdr3_aa: CASSLGQGGSKQYF
clone_size: many; d_call: -; j_call: TRBJ2-7; v_call: TRBV9; cdr3_nt: TGTGCCAGCAGCGTAGCCCCACAGTACGAGCAGTACTTC; cdr3_aa: CASSVAPQYEQYF
clone_size: many; d_call: TRBD1; j_call: TRBJ1-5; v_call: TRBV20-1; cdr3_nt: TGCAGTGCTAGACTAACAGGGGACGGTGGGCCCCAGCATTTT; cdr3_aa: CSARLTGDGGPQHF
clone_size: few; d_call: -; j_call: TRBJ1-1; v_call: TRBV2; cdr3_nt: TGTGCCAGCAGTGAAGCTCTTCGGGGACTTCGCACTGAAGCTTTCTTT; cdr3_aa: CASSEALRGLRTEAFF
clone_size: many; d_call: TRBD2; j_call: TRBJ2-5; v_call: TRBV20-1; cdr3_nt: TGCAGTGCTAAAGGGGTAGCGGGGGACCTCCAAGAGACCCAGTACTTC; cdr3_aa: CSAKGVAGDLQETQYF
clone_size: many; d_call: -; j_call: TRBJ2-7; v_call: TRBV5-1; cdr3_nt: TGCGCCAGCAGCCCGGACAGTAGTCCATCCGAGCAGTACTTC; cdr3_aa: CASSPDSSPSEQYF
clone_size: few; d_call: TRBD1; j_call: TRBJ1-1; v_call: TRBV7-9; cdr3_nt: TGTGCCAGCAGCACACAGGGGGGGAACACTGAAGCTTTCTTT; cdr3_aa: CASSTQGGNTEAFF
clone_size: few; d_call: TRBD1; j_call: TRBJ2-2; v_call: TRBV5-4; cdr3_nt: TGTGCCAGCAGCTTGAAGCGGCAGGGGGCCGGGGAGCTGTTTTTT; cdr3_aa: CASSLKRQGAGELFF
clone_size: many; d_call: TRBD1; j_call: TRBJ2-3; v_call: TRBV4-2; cdr3_nt: TGTGCCAGCAGCCACCAGACAGGGGAATCAGATACGCAGTATTTT; cdr3_aa: CASSHQTGESDTQYF
clone_size: few; d_call: -; j_call: TRBJ2-6; v_call: TRBV7-2; cdr3_nt: TGTGCCAGCAGCTCGAGAGAGTCTGGGGCCAACGTCCTGACTTTC; cdr3_aa: CASSSRESGANVLTF
clone_size: many; d_call: -; j_call: TRBJ2-7; v_call: TRBV4-1; cdr3_nt: TGCGCCAGCAGCCAAGATAGGGGGAGTGTGAGATTCTACGAGCAGTACTTC; cdr3_aa: CASSQDRGSVRFYEQYF
clone_size: many; d_call: TRBD1; j_call: TRBJ2-1; v_call: TRBV29-1; cdr3_nt: TGCAGCGTGCGTAGGACAGGGGGCCCCAATGAGCAGTTCTTC; cdr3_aa: CSVRRTGGPNEQFF
clone_size: many; d_call: -; j_call: TRBJ1-5; v_call: TRBV25-1; cdr3_nt: TGTGCCAGCAGTGAAACCCTAGCCGGGCCCCAGCATTTT; cdr3_aa: CASSETLAGPQHF
clone_size: -; d_call: -; j_call: TRBJ2-7; v_call: TRBV14; cdr3_nt: TGTGCCAGCAGCCAGAGAGGGGCTTTGGGGTACGAGCAGTACTTC; cdr3_aa: CASSQRGALGYEQYF
clone_size: many; d_call: TRBD1; j_call: TRBJ2-2; v_call: TRBV7-3; cdr3_nt: TGTGCCAGCAGCTCGACAGGGGGGAACACCGGGGAGCTGTTTTTT; cdr3_aa: CASSSTGGNTGELFF
clone_size: few; d_call: -; j_call: TRBJ1-2; v_call: TRBV20-1; cdr3_nt: TGCAGTGCTCCGACAGGAGATTCCTATGGCTACACCTTC; cdr3_aa: CSAPTGDSYGYTF
clone_size: few; d_call: TRBD1; j_call: TRBJ1-5; v_call: TRBV19; cdr3_nt: TGTGCCAGTAGTAAAGCGGGACAGCTTCGGAATCAGCCCCAGCATTTT; cdr3_aa: CASSKAGQLRNQPQHF
clone_size: -; d_call: -; j_call: TRBJ2-7; v_call: TRBV7-9; cdr3_nt: TGTGCCAGCAGCCCGACGCGGCCGCTTGACGGGCAGTACTTC; cdr3_aa: CASSPTRPLDGQYF
clone_size: few; d_call: -; j_call: TRBJ2-2; v_call: TRBV27; cdr3_nt: TGTGCCAGCAGTTCCCCGCCCAAGGACAGCTTAGGGGGGGTGCTGTTTTTT; cdr3_aa: CASSSPPKDSLGGVLFF
clone_size: -; d_call: -; j_call: TRBJ2-5; v_call: TRBV28; cdr3_nt: TGTGCCAGCAGTTTAAGTCGTTGGGGCTCTAAGTGGGAGACCCAGTACTTC; cdr3_aa: CASSLSRWGSKWETQYF
clone_size: many; d_call: -; j_call: TRBJ2-5; v_call: TRBV5-4; cdr3_nt: TGTGCCAGCAGCTTGCCAGGGAAAGAGACCCAGTACTTC; cdr3_aa: CASSLPGKETQYF
clone_size: many; d_call: -; j_call: TRBJ2-3; v_call: TRBV28; cdr3_nt: TGTGCCAGCAGTTTACTTGAGTCGCTGGGCACAGATACGCAGTATTTT; cdr3_aa: CASSLLESLGTDTQYF
clone_size: many; d_call: -; j_call: TRBJ1-1; v_call: TRBV5-5; cdr3_nt: TGTGCCAGCAGCTTGGCCGCCTCGAACCAGGGCACTGAAGCTTTCTTT; cdr3_aa: CASSLAASNQGTEAFF
clone_size: -; d_call: -; j_call: TRBJ2-3; v_call: TRBV29-1; cdr3_nt: TGCGGGACTTCTAGCACAGATACGCAGTATTTT; cdr3_aa: CGTSSTDTQYF
clone_size: many; d_call: -; j_call: TRBJ1-1; v_call: TRBV19; cdr3_nt: TGTGCCAGTAGTATGTCGCCCGGGGGAGCTTTCTTT; cdr3_aa: CASSMSPGGAFF
clone_size: many; d_call: TRBD1; j_call: TRBJ2-3; v_call: TRBV7-9; cdr3_nt: TGTGCCAGCAGCTTAGATGCAGGGGGCGGTGGGGATACGCAGTATTTT; cdr3_aa: CASSLDAGGGGDTQYF
clone_size: many; d_call: -; j_call: TRBJ2-5; v_call: TRBV10-3; cdr3_nt: TGTGCCATCAGTGACCAAGAGACCCAGTACTTC; cdr3_aa: CAISDQETQYF
clone_size: many; d_call: -; j_call: TRBJ2-3; v_call: TRBV5-1; cdr3_nt: TGCGCCACCAGCTTGGAAGCGAGACAAGATACGCAGTATTTT; cdr3_aa: CATSLEARQDTQYF
clone_size: many; d_call: TRBD2; j_call: TRBJ2-1; v_call: TRBV20-1; cdr3_nt: TGCAGTGCGTCGGGACTAGCGGGGGGGCACTACAATGAGCAGTTCTTC; cdr3_aa: CSASGLAGGHYNEQFF
clone_size: -; d_call: -; j_call: TRBJ2-3; v_call: TRBV20-1; cdr3_nt: TGCAGTGCGGGGGACACCTTGGGTACAGATACGCAGTATTTT; cdr3_aa: CSAGDTLGTDTQYF
clone_size: many; d_call: -; j_call: TRBJ1-2; v_call: TRBV9; cdr3_nt: TGTGCCAGCAGCGTTAGGGGAGGAGGCTACACCTTC; cdr3_aa: CASSVRGGGYTF